A single TCR beta chain is shown here with its context. There is no known antigen for this receptor. Per-nucleotide qualities are absent, and no much larger clonotype sits a single base away. Survey-level immunoSEQ TCR-beta sequencing was performed on DNA from CEF-cultured naive and memory CD4+ T cells. In the original analysis: During preprocessing, nonproductive sequences were removed, as were CDR3s that did not start with C, did not end with F or W, or were shorter than 7 amino acids. Antigen-specific clonotypes were called with the MANAFEST web app on the basis of expansion relative to the reference and to other culture wells. A clone was considered positive if significant expansion relative to the reference culture was observed in 2 of 3 replicate wells at an FDR below 0.05. For a clone to be considered positive, significant expansion relative to all other tandem wells and an odds ratio above 5 were also required. Cultured and uncultured naive and memory CD4+ repertoires were searched for previously identified spike- and CEF-reactive CDR3s. CDR3 homology was quantified as pairwise Levenshtein distance, calculated with the stringdist R package after three terminal residues were trimmed from each end. The immuneACCESS repertoire file appears here via TCRdb, limited to in-frame rearrangements. These files lack a portion of the clones; in checked studies, under half of the deficit traces to unresolved V genes, and the cause of the others is not known. V and J calls and clone size are copied from that table; D and trimming were computed from the DNA. The sample includes under 45,000 clones, with approximately 77% observed a single time. 3.5% to 5% of the sample goes to the ten largest clones.

Via the germline V gene, CDR1 is MDHEN and CDR2 SYDVKM. V is shortened by 3 bases, J by 5 bases, and the region joining them spans 19 bases. The CDR3 measures 16 amino acids from cysteine to phenylalanine. Here the CDR3 DNA is all that survives: 48 bases in frame from base 1. The data were taken from a study of CD4 T cells in relation to SARS-CoV-2 and coronaviruses (dated by TCRdb to the early 2020s). Context from the whole study: In the ViraFEST assay, PBMCs were cultured with antigen for about eleven days, after which TCR beta CDR3s were sequenced to identify antigen-specific clonal expansions. Memory CD4+ T cell crossreactivity between SARS-CoV-2 and common cold coronavirus spike proteins was assessed at the TCR clonotype level in the study. For other donors in the study, expansion assays were sequenced with a different, Illumina-based TCR-beta assay. Across all 12 patients in the full convalescent cohort, ages ranged from roughly 21 to 75 years, with a median of 38. Shared crossreactive spike epitopes were mapped to their HLA restriction using patient-derived lymphoblastoid cell lines. The roughly twelve convalescent patients included 8 males and 4 females; two subjects were Hispanic. Samples from three pre-COVID donors and the naive versus memory experiments were sequenced with the Adaptive Biotechnologies TCR-sequencing kit; other data were Illumina-based. General conclusions and limits of the study: Naive versus memory sequencing indicated the assay detects memory recall responses rather than primary responses primed during culture. Significantly weaker SARS-CoV-2-driven expansion was shown by crossreactive clones than by monoreactive clones, consistent with antigenic imprinting. About 65% of donors had memory CD4+ clonotypes that crossrecognized SARS-CoV-2 and at least one common cold coronavirus spike. Small numbers of patients and of tested TCRs limited the study. Crossreactivity analysis was centred on spike protein, so crossreactivity against other viral proteins was not assessed. Because no donor provided both pre-pandemic and post-infection samples, tracing the source of pre-existing responses was limited.

To separate naive from memory CD4+ T cells, cryopreserved PBMCs first underwent CD4 enrichment and then EasySep naive CD4+ T cell enrichment. Sorted naive or memory CD4+ T cells (10^5) were grown at a 1:1 ratio with T cell-depleted PBMCs and CEF peptides for about nine days. In general, triplicate replicate wells were used for every peptide culture condition. Ficoll-Paque PLUS gradient centrifugation was used to isolate PBMCs from either whole blood or leukapheresis product. The PBMCs went either fresh into the expansion assay or into cryopreservation at -140 degrees C. The QIAamp Micro DNA Kit was used to extract genomic DNA from the CD4+ T cells.

The receptor was derived from an adult with COVID-19. Source material: naive CD4+ T cells from PBMCs, cultured in vitro. Sample cell subset or site, as interpreted from the label and publication: naive CD4+ T cells isolated by negative enrichment. The chain employs TRBV28 and TRBJ1-1, and TRBD1 may be the D gene, going by 6 matching bases. The encoded CDR3 is CASSFRGGVIETEAFF. In nucleotides, the sequence is TGTGCCAGCAGTTTCAGGGGTGGTGTGATCGAGACTGAAGCTTTCTTT. Reference TRBV28 and TRBJ1-1 proteins supply the regions before and after the CDR3; the full variable domain is: DVKVTQSSRYLVKRTGEKVFLECVQDMDHENMFWYRQDPGLGLRLIYFSYDVKMKEKGDIPEGYSVSREKKERFSLILESASTNQTSMYLCASSFRGGVIETEAFFGQGTRLTVV.